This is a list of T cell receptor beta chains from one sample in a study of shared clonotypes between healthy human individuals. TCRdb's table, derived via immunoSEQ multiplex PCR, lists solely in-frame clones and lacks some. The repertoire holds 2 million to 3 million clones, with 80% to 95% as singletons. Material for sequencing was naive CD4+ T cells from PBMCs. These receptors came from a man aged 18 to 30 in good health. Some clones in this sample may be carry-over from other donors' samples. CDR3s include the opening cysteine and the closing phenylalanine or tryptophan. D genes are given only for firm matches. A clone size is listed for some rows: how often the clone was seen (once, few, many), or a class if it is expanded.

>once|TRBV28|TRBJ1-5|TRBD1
TGTGCCAGCAAAAGCAGGGGGCGCGGTTCGAGCAATCAGCCCCAGCATTTT
CASKSRGRGSSNQPQHF
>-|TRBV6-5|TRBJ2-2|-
TGTGCCAGCATGGGGGACACCGGGGAGCTGTTTTTT
CASMGDTGELFF
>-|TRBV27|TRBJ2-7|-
TGTGCCCCCAGGCTCCCGCGCGACGAGCAGTACTTC
CAPRLPRDEQYF
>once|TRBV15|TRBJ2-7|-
TGTGCCACCAGCGGAGGTCCCGGGGACGAGCAGTACTTC
CATSGGPGDEQYF
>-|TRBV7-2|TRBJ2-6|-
TGTGCCAGCGGCCGAGAGGCCTCTGGGGCCAACGTCCTGACTTTC
CASGREASGANVLTF
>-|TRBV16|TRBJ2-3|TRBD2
TGTGCCAGCAGCCAATGGGTACTAGCGGGAGAGATCACAGATACGCAGTATTTT
CASSQWVLAGEITDTQYF
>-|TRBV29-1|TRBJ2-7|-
TGCAGCGGGGCGTCGGGGGCCTACGAGCAGTACTTC
CSGASGAYEQYF
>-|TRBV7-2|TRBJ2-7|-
TGTGCCAGCAGTCGGACTCTCAGCTCCTACGAGCAGTACTTC
CASSRTLSSYEQYF
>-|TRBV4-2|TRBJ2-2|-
TGTGCCAGCAGCCTCACCTCCCAGCAGAACGCGAACACCGGGGAGCTGTTTTTT
CASSLTSQQNANTGELFF
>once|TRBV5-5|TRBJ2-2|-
TGTGCCAGCAGCTTGTCCCCCGGGGGGGAGCTGTTTTTT
CASSLSPGGELFF
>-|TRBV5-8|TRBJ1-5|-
TGTGCCAGCAGCCCGGTTTGGGGTCCCCAGCATTTT
CASSPVWGPQHF
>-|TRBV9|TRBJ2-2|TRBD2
TGTGCCAGCAGCCCGCGGACTAGCTCGAACACCGGGGAGCTGTTTTTT
CASSPRTSSNTGELFF